This T cell receptor (beta chain) was sequenced for a study of blood T cell repertoires in COVID-19. Study-level information: Material from acute and convalescent COVID-19 was sourced from the United States, Italy and Spain.

As originally analysed: Estimation of nucleated cell counts was performed using reference gene primer amplification. TCRdb's table, derived via immunoSEQ multiplex PCR, lists solely in-frame clones and lacks some. From that table come the V and J calls and clone size; the DNA was used to work out D and trimming. The table records nearly 60,000 clones, over 75% of them present only once. CDR3 length: 14 residues. V gave up 6 bases and J gave up 7 bases, with 17 bases separating them. CDR1 and CDR2 (germline): KGHDR, SFDVKD. The clonotype originates from a man in his forties with active COVID-19. The sequenced sample consisted of peripheral blood. The chain is built from TRBV24-1 and TRBJ1-1; no firm D call. The CDR3 loop reads CATSSGRFLDEAFF. The DNA of the CDR3 is TGTGCCACCAGTAGTGGGAGGTTTCTTGATGAAGCTTTCTTT.